This T cell receptor (beta chain) comes out of a study of shared clonotypes between healthy human individuals. Produced via immunoSEQ multiplex PCR; TCRdb's table is partial and in-frame only. The sample yields approximately 2.3 million clones, 85% to 95% seen once. Trimming took off 2 bases at V and 2 bases at J, with 14 bases between the two ends. The CDR3 is made up of 15 amino acids. Germline-derived CDR1 and CDR2 are SGDLS and YYNGEE. The receptor was isolated from a young man in good health. Some clones in this sample may be carry-over from other donors' samples. The chain recombines TRBV9 with TRBJ2-7; unclear D gene. Sequencing input: naive CD4+ T cells from PBMCs. Stated subset: CD45RA+ positively selected. CDR3: CASSVSESSAYEQYF. CDR3 DNA: TGTGCCAGCAGCGTCTCAGAAAGCTCAGCCTACGAGCAGTACTTC.